The 27 T cell receptor beta chains presented below share a single source sample, sequenced in a study of memory CD4+ T cells and cytomegalovirus serostatus. Data came from immunoSEQ multiplex PCR; TCRdb stores just in-frame clones and leaves some out. The data contain 45,000 to 50,000 clones, under 85% of them singletons. Single viable CD3+CD4+CD8-CD45RO+ cells were sorted as the memory CD4+ T cells. The material sequenced was memory CD4+ T cells from blood. All receptors come from an adult in good health and CMV-seronegative.

V and J are TRBV11-1 and TRBJ2-3, with D tentatively TRBD1 or TRBD2 (6 bases each). CDR3 size: 15 residues. Trimming stripped 2 bases from V and 2 bases from J, with 11 bases between. Germline V gene lookup returns CDR1 SGHAT and CDR2 FQDESV (reference sequence). CDR3 amino acids: CASSLRGANTDTQYF. For the CDR3, the DNA is TGTGCCAGCAGCTTAAGGGGGGCCAACACAGATACGCAGTATTTT.

The chain has TRBV5-5 and TRBJ2-7, with TRBD1 matching over 9 bases. The J segment lost 2 bases and the V segment lost 4 bases, leaving 13 bases of the junction unmatched. CDR3 length: 17 amino acids. CDR1 is SGHKS and CDR2 is YYEKEE in the germline V gene (reference sequence). The CDR3 region is CASSPKGRWTGAYEQYF. As DNA, the CDR3 is TGTGCCAGCAGCCCCAAGGGTCGCTGGACAGGGGCCTACGAGCAGTACTTC.

The gene calls are TRBV15 and TRBJ1-3; tentatively, D is TRBD1 (5 bases). Germline-derived CDR1 and CDR2 are LNHNV and YYDKDF (reference sequence). The CDR3 is made up of 16 amino acids. Trimming shortened V by 0 bases and J by 0 bases, and 9 bases separated the two germline ends. The CDR3 DNA follows: TGTGCCACCAGCAGAGATGGGAGGGGCTCTGGAAACACCATATATTTT. This translates into CATSRDGRGSGNTIYF.

This clone was picked up a small number of times. The gene calls are TRBV4-2 and TRBJ1-4; possibly TRBD1 for D (5 bases). This CDR3 has 17 amino acids. Trimming removed 0 bases from V and 2 bases from J, with 13 bases in between. CDR1 and CDR2 from the germline V gene are LGHNA and YNFKEQ. The CDR3 nucleotides are TGTGCCAGCAGCCAAGATTCTCCAGGGTGGACTAATGAAAAACTGTTTTTT. Its protein is CASSQDSPGWTNEKLFF.

The rearrangement joins TRBV5-5 to TRBJ1-2; 7 bases line up with TRBD1. Germline CDR1 is SGHKS and CDR2 is YYEKEE (reference sequence). This CDR3 has 13 residues. The V and J ends lost 4 bases and 8 bases, in that order; junction bases with no gene match: 8. The CDR3 nucleotides are TGTGCCAGCAGCCCAGGGACAGAGGACGGCTACACCTTC. The encoded protein is CASSPGTEDGYTF.

This chain joins TRBV5-8 and TRBJ2-7, with 7 bases aligning to TRBD1. Germline CDR1 is SGHTS and CDR2 is YDEGEE. The CDR3 runs to 15 residues. V shed 0 bases and J 1 base; nucleotides not matched to a gene: 4. CDR3 in DNA: TGTGCCAGCAGCTTGGATCCAGGGGGTTCCTACGAGCAGTACTTC. Translating gives CASSLDPGGSYEQYF.

V gene TRBV5-1 combines with J gene TRBJ1-2, with 9 bases identical to TRBD1. The CDR3 runs 14 residues. V trimming: 4 bases; J trimming: 7 bases; junction bases outside the gene matches: 8. CDR1 and CDR2 (germline): SGHRS, YFSETQ. CDR3 DNA sequence: TGCGCCAGCAGCACGTCGGGACAGGGATTTGGCTACACCTTC. This translates into CASSTSGQGFGYTF.

The rearrangement links TRBV11-2 to TRBJ2-7; no clear D gene. The CDR3 covers 11 residues. V lost 5 bases and J lost 3, with 5 bases in between. Germline CDR1 and CDR2: SGHAT and FQNNGV. The CDR3 spells CASSHYYEQYF. Here the CDR3 DNA reads TGTGCCAGCAGCCACTACTACGAGCAGTACTTC. The variable domain in full, with the rest retrieved from reference TRBV11-2 and TRBJ2-7, is EAGVAQSPRYKIIEKRQSVAFWCNPISGHATLYWYQQILGQGPKLLIQFQNNGVVDDSQLPKDRFSAERLKGVDSTLKIQPAKLEDSAVYLCASSHYYEQYFGPGTRLTVT.

Details on this clone: One end of the junction is discordant with germline, which a read error may explain. Other nucleotide sequences from this sample produce the same CDR3. J is TRBJ1-1 and V is TRBV20-1, with no clear D. This CDR3 is built from 9 residues. The germline V gene has CDR1 DFQATT and CDR2 SNEGSKA (reference sequence). CDR3 sequence: CSASPGIVF. In nucleotides, the CDR3 is TGCAGTGCGTCGCCGGGCATTGTCTTT.

The chain couples TRBV4-3 to TRBJ2-3; TRBD2 is a possible D gene (6 bases). Germline CDR1 LGHNA, CDR2 YSLEER. The length of the CDR3 is 18 residues. Trimming removed 0 bases at V and 0 bases at J, with 16 bases between. CDR3 coding DNA: TGCGCCAGCAGCCAAGATACGGCGATGAGCGGGAGCACAGATACGCAGTATTTT. This gives the protein CASSQDTAMSGSTDTQYF.

A few counts support this clone. The rearrangement links TRBV7-8 to TRBJ2-5; D gene unclear. Germline V CDR1 and CDR2: SGHVS, FQNEAQ. The CDR3 length is 12 residues. V gave up 1 base and J gave up 6 bases, with 6 bases separating them. The CDR3 here is CASSLGWQTQYF. CDR3 bases: TGTGCCAGCAGCTTAGGGTGGCAGACCCAGTACTTC.

The rearrangement joins TRBV5-8 to TRBJ1-4; TRBD1 is a possible D gene (5 bases). The germline gives CDR1 SGHTS, CDR2 YDEGEE. There are 18 residues in the CDR3. Trimming stripped 1 base from V and 0 bases from J, with 16 bases between. The CDR3 DNA is TGTGCCAGCAGCTTGCCTGGGGCGCACCCCACAACTAATGAAAAACTGTTTTTT. The encoded protein is CASSLPGAHPTTNEKLFF.

This clone was observed a few times. This rearrangement joins TRBV30 to TRBJ1-5, with 7 positions matching TRBD1. This CDR3 is 13 amino acids long. Germline assignment: CDR1 GTSNPN and CDR2 SVGIG (reference sequence). V lost 2 bases, J lost 5 bases, and 3 bases stayed unmatched. Written as DNA, the CDR3 is TGTGCCTGGAGTCAGGGGGAATATCAGCCCCAGCATTTT. This encodes CAWSQGEYQPQHF.

In DNA, the CDR3 is TGTGCCAGCAGCCACAACCGCCAGTCCCTTACGCAGTATTTT. Its protein is CASSHNRQSLTQYF. V is TRBV6-5 and J is TRBJ2-3; D remains unclear. The CDR3 runs 14 residues. V was shortened by 6 bases and J by 8 bases, with 18 bases between the two germline ends. Germline CDR1 and CDR2: MNHEY and SVGAGI.

The rearrangement uses TRBV5-1 and TRBJ1-2; D might be TRBD1 (5 bases). CDR3 length equals 13 residues. Per the germline V gene, CDR1 is SGHRS and CDR2 is YFSETQ. Trimming pared 0 bases from V and 2 bases from J, leaving 5 bases between. The CDR3 reads CASSLGGNYGYTF. The CDR3 DNA is TGCGCCAGCAGCTTGGGGGGGAACTATGGCTACACCTTC.

The J gene is TRBJ1-2, the V gene TRBV7-2, with TRBD1 matching 9 bases. This CDR3 spans 15 amino acids. V was pared by 2 bases and J by 8 bases, with 9 bases of the junction left unmatched. From germline, CDR1 is SGHTA and CDR2 FQGNSA. Here the CDR3 reads CASSLRTGGERGYTF. The CDR3 DNA reads TGTGCCAGCAGCTTACGTACAGGGGGCGAGAGGGGCTACACCTTC.

The V and J genes are TRBV6-1 and TRBJ2-7; perhaps TRBD2 as D (7 bases). The CDR3 is 15 residues long. The V end lost 6 bases, the J end lost 0 bases, and 15 bases lay between the germline ends. Germline values: CDR1 MNHNS, CDR2 SASEGT. CDR3 residues: CASRREGGLSYEQYF. CDR3 bases: TGTGCCAGCAGGAGGGAGGGGGGCCTCTCCTACGAGCAGTACTTC.

There are a few counts of this clone. The chain carries TRBV30 and TRBJ1-1, with 8 bases matching TRBD1. The CDR3 has 13 amino acids. V shed 4 bases, J shed 3 bases, and the junction held 4 bases outside the gene matches. Germline V lookup: CDR1 GTSNPN, CDR2 SVGIG (reference sequence). The CDR3 region has the DNA TGTGCCTGGAACCCACAGGGGGACACTGAAGCTTTCTTT. Translation gives CAWNPQGDTEAFF.

V gene TRBV5-6 combines with J gene TRBJ2-7; 12 bases map to TRBD1. The CDR3 extends over 14 amino acids. Per the germline V gene, CDR1 is SGHDT and CDR2 is YYEEEE. The V and J ends lost 2 bases and 9 bases, in that order; junction bases with no gene match: 6. The CDR3 region is CASSFPGQGARQYF. CDR3 nucleotide sequence: TGTGCCAGCAGCTTTCCGGGACAGGGGGCACGGCAGTACTTC.

This clone appeared once. This chain connects TRBV18 to TRBJ2-7; 9 bases line up with TRBD1. V shed 3 bases, J shed 5 bases, and the junction held 2 bases outside the gene matches. This CDR3 has 13 residues. Germline CDR1 KGHSH, CDR2 LQKENI. The CDR3 coding sequence is TGTGCCAGCTCACCCGGGACAGGGAACGAGCAGTACTTC. Its translation is CASSPGTGNEQYF. The entire variable domain, with the rest obtained from reference TRBV18 and TRBJ2-7, is as follows: NAGVMQNPRHLVRRRGQEARLRCSPMKGHSHVYWYRQLPEEGLKFMVYLQKENIIDESGMPKERFSAEFPKEGPSILRIQQVVRGDSAAYFCASSPGTGNEQYFGPGTRLTVT.

The chain joins TRBV19 to TRBJ2-1; possible D gene TRBD2, 5 bases. V was shortened by 1 base and J by 16 bases, with 17 bases between the two germline ends. The CDR3 totals 13 residues. Germline CDR1 reads LNHDA; CDR2 reads SQIVND (reference sequence). This chain's CDR3 is CASSIGPGKREFF. CDR3 DNA sequence: TGTGCCAGTAGTATAGGCCCGGGGAAGAGGGAATTCTTC.

The chain uses TRBV29-1 and TRBJ1-2, with a tentative D call TRBD1 (5 bases). Germline CDR1 reads SQVTM; CDR2 reads ANQGSEA. V dropped 3 bases and J dropped 0 bases, with 14 bases sitting between them. The CDR3 spans 15 residues. CDR3 coding DNA: TGCAGCGTTGAGCCTCGACAGAGATCTAACTATGGCTACACCTTC. Translated: CSVEPRQRSNYGYTF.

V usage is TRBV6-5 and J usage is TRBJ1-1; D is unclear. This CDR3 contains 13 residues. The V and J ends lost 6 bases and 6 bases respectively, with 14 bases between them. Per the germline V gene, CDR1 is MNHEY and CDR2 is SVGAGI. The CDR3 nucleotides are TGTGCCAGCAGGGCCCCTGGGAATTCTGAAGCTTTCTTT. Translation: CASRAPGNSEAFF.

This chain uses TRBV5-8 with TRBJ2-5, with 14 bases aligning to TRBD2. CDR1 SGHTS and CDR2 YDEGEE come from the germline V gene. This CDR3 is built from 17 residues. V gave up 1 base and J gave up 5 bases; unmatched junction bases: 7. CDR3 residues: CASSLRRLAGGPETQYF. In DNA form, the CDR3 reads TGTGCCAGCAGCTTGAGGCGACTAGCGGGGGGGCCGGAGACCCAGTACTTC.

This rearrangement joins TRBV6-6 to TRBJ2-7; D gene ambiguous. Germline assignment: CDR1 MNHNY and CDR2 SVGAGI (reference sequence). The V end was cut by 5 bases, the J end by 4 bases, with 12 bases between. The CDR3 is made up of 13 amino acids. CDR3 protein: CASSQLPGYEQYF. The CDR3 nucleotides read TGTGCCAGCAGTCAGTTACCGGGTTACGAGCAGTACTTC.

The gene calls are TRBV10-1 and TRBJ2-1, with TRBD2 as a possible D gene (5 bases). The CDR3 covers 13 residues. The V gene's germline CDR1 is WNHNN and CDR2 SYGVQD (reference sequence). The V gene lost 10 bases and the J gene lost 2 bases, with 12 bases spanning the gap. The CDR3 DNA is TGCGCCAACAAGGAGGATACCTACAATGAGCAGTTCTTC. Amino acids: CANKEDTYNEQFF.

This chain links TRBV9 with TRBJ2-1; 14 nucleotides match TRBD2. J lost 8 bases, V lost 4 bases, and 11 bases had no gene match. Germline loops: CDR1 SGDLS, CDR2 YYNGEE. The CDR3 runs to 17 residues. CDR3 DNA: TGTGCCAGCAGCCAGGGGCGGACTAGCGGGGGGATCGATGAGCAGTTCTTC. It yields the protein CASSQGRTSGGIDEQFF.